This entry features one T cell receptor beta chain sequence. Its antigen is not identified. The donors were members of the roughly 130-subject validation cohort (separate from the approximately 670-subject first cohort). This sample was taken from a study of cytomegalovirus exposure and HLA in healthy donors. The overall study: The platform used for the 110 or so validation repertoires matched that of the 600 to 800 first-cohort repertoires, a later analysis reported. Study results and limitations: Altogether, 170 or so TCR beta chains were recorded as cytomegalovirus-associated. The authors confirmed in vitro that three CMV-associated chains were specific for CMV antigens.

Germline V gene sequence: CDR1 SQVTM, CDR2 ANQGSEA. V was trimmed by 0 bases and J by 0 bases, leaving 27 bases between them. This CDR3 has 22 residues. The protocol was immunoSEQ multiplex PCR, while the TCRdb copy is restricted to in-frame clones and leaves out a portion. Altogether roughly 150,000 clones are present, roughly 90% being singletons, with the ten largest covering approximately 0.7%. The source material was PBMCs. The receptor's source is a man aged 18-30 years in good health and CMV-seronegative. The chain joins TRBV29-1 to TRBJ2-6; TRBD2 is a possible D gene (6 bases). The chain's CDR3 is CSVEDRPGEAFSIYSGANVLTF. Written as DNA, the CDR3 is TGCAGCGTTGAAGATCGGCCGGGGGAGGCGTTCTCTATTTACTCTGGGGCCAACGTCCTGACTTTC.